The clone carrying this TCR beta chain was detected only a few times. Antigen: not known. Drawing of peripheral blood yielded about 10 milliliters from each donor. The data originate from a study of blood T cells in healthy people across ages. Study-wide points: When set beside aged donors, long-lived donors presented more naive CD4+ cells and higher diversity. Researchers said unsorted PBMCs prevented a conclusive naive versus antigen-experienced comparison. It was found that TCR beta diversity correlated strongly with the percentage of naive T cells.

Deletions cut 2 bases from V and 0 bases from J, with 15 bases between. CDR1 SEHNR and CDR2 FQNEAQ come from the germline V gene (reference sequence). This CDR3 comprises 17 residues. Combining a sample-barcoded 5' primer with a J-beta primer mix, a second PCR ran for roughly 7 to 11 cycles. TCRdb independently ran MiXCR on the 5' RACE reads; one entry per CDR3 protein. This sample has under 750,000 distinct CDR3 sequences, with 45% to 55% found just once. J is TRBJ2-3 and V is TRBV7-9; D may be TRBD2 (7 bases). Material for sequencing was blood. The source is a man older than 75 in good health. The CDR3 loop is CASSLPKGGGSTDTQYF. CDR3 nucleotides: TGTGCCAGCAGCTTACCGAAGGGGGGGGGCAGCACAGATACGCAGTATTTT.